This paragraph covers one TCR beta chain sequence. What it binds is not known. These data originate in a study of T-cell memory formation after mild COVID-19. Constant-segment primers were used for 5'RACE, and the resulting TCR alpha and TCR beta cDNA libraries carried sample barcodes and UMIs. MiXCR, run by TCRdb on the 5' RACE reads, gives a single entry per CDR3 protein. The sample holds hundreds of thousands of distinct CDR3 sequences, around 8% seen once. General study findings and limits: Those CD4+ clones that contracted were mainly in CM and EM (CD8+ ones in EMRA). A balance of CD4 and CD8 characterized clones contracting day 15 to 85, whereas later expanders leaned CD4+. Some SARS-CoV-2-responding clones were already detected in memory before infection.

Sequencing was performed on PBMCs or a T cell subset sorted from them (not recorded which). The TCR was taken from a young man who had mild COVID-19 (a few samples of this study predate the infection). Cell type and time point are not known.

CDR3 bases: TGTGCCACCGGAAAGGGACAGGGCGACAATGAGCAGTTCTTC. Amino acid sequence: CATGKGQGDNEQFF. The V gene is TRBV10-3, the J gene TRBJ2-1; 9 bases fit TRBD1. The CDR3 has 14 residues. J was trimmed by 5 bases and V by 10 bases; bases with no gene match: 9. Germline V gene lookup returns CDR1 ENHRY and CDR2 SYGVKD.